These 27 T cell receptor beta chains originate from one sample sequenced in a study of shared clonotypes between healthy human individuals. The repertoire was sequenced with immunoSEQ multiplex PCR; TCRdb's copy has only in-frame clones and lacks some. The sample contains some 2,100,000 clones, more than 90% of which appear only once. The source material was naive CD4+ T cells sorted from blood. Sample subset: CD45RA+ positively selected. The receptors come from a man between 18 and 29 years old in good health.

The CDR3 region is CASSRRAPYEQYF. The CDR3 region has the DNA TGTGCCAGCAGCAGGAGGGCCCCCTACGAGCAGTACTTC. The gene calls are TRBV27 and TRBJ2-7, with a tentative D call TRBD2 (6 bases). CDR3 size: 13 residues. V was pared by 6 bases and J by 2 bases, with 11 bases between. The germline V gene has CDR1 MNHEY and CDR2 SMNVEV (reference sequence).

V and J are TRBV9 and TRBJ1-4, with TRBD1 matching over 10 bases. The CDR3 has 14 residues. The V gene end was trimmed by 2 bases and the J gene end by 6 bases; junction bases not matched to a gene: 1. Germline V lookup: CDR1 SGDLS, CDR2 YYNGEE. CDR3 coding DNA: TGTGCCAGCAGCGTCGGGACAGGGGATGAAAAACTGTTTTTT. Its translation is CASSVGTGDEKLFF. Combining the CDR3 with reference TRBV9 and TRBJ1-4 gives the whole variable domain DSGVTQTPKHLITATGQRVTLRCSPRSGDLSVYWYQQSLDQGLQFLIQYYNGEERAKGNILERFSAQQFPDLHSELNLSSLELGDSALYFCASSVGTGDEKLFFGSGTQLSVL.

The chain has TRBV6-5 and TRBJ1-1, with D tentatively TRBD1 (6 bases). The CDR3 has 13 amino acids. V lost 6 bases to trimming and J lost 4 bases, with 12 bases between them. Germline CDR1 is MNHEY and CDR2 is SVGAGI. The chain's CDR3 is CASSRRGGTEAFF. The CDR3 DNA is TGTGCCAGCAGCCGCCGAGGGGGCACTGAAGCTTTCTTT.

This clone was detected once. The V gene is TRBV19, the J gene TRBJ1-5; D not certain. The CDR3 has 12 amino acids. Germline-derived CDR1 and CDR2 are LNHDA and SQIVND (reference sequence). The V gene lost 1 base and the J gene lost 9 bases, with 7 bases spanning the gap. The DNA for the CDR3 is TGTGCCAGTAGTATAGTATCCGGGCCCCAGCATTTT. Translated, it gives CASSIVSGPQHF.

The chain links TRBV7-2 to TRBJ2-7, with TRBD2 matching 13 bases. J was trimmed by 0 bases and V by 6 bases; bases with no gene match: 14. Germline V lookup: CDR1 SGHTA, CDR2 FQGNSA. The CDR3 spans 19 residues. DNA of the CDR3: TGTGCCAGCAGTATGCCGGGACTAGCGGGATGGCCTTCCTCCTACGAGCAGTACTTC. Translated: CASSMPGLAGWPSSYEQYF. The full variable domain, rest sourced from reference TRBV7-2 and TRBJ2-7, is GAGVSQSPSNKVTEKGKDVELRCDPISGHTALYWYRQSLGQGLEFLIYFQGNSAPDKSGLPSDRFSAERTGGSVSTLTIQRTQQEDSAVYLCASSMPGLAGWPSSYEQYFGPGTRLTVT.

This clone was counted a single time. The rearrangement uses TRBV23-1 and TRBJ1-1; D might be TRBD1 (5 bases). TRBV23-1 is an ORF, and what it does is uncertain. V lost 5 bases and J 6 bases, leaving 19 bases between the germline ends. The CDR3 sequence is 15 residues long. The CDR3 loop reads CASSGVIQEAPEAFF. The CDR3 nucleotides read TGCGCCAGCAGTGGAGTGATACAGGAGGCCCCTGAAGCTTTCTTT.

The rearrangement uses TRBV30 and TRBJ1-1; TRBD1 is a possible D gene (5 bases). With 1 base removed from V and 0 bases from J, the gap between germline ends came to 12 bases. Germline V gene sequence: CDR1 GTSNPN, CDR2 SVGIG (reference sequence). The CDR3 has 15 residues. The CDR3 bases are TGTGCCTGGAGTGAGAAGGGACGAGTGAACACTGAAGCTTTCTTT. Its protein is CAWSEKGRVNTEAFF.

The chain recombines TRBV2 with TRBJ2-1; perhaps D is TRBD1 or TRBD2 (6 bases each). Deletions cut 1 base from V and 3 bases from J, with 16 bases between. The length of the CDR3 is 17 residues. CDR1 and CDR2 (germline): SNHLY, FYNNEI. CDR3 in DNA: TGTGCCAGCAGTGAAGGGCTAGCCGGAGGGGGCTACAATGAGCAGTTCTTC. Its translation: CASSEGLAGGGYNEQFF.

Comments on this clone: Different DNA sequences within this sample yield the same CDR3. DNA for the CDR3: TGTGCCAGCAGTGAACAAGGGCTTACTGAAGCTTTCTTT. Translation gives CASSEQGLTEAFF. The genes are TRBV2 and TRBJ1-1; no clear D. The V and J ends lost 2 bases and 5 bases respectively, with 9 bases between them. Germline V CDR1 and CDR2: SNHLY, FYNNEI. The CDR3 extends over 13 amino acids.

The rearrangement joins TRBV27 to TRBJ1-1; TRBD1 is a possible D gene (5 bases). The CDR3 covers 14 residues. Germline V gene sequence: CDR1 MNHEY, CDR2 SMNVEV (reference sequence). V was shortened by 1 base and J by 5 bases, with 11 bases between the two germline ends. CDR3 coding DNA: TGTGCCAGCAGTTTATTCGGGGGAGGAACTGAAGCTTTCTTT. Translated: CASSLFGGGTEAFF.

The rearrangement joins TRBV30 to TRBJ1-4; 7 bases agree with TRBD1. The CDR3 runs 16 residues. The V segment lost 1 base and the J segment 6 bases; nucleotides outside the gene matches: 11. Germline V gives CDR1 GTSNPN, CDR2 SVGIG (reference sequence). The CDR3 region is CAWSALTGSWDEKLFF. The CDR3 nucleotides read TGTGCCTGGAGTGCATTGACAGGGAGTTGGGATGAAAAACTGTTTTTT. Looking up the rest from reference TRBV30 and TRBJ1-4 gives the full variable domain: SQTIHQWPATLVQPVGSPLSLECTVEGTSNPNLYWYRQAAGRGLQLLFYSVGIGQISSEVPQNLSASRPQDRQFILSSKKLLLSDSGFYLCAWSALTGSWDEKLFFGSGTQLSVL.

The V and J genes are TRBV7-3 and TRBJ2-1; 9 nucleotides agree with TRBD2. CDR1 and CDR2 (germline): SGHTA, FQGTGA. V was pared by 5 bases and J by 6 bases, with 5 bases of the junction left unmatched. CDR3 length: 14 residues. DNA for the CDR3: TGTGCCAGCAGCACCAGCGGGGGGTTCAATGAGCAGTTCTTC. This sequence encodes CASSTSGGFNEQFF.

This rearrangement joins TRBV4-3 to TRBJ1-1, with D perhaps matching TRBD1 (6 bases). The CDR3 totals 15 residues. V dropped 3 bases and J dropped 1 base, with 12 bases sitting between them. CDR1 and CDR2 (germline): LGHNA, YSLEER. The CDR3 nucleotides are TGCGCCAGCAGCCACACCCGGACAGCGAACACTGAAGCTTTCTTT. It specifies CASSHTRTANTEAFF.

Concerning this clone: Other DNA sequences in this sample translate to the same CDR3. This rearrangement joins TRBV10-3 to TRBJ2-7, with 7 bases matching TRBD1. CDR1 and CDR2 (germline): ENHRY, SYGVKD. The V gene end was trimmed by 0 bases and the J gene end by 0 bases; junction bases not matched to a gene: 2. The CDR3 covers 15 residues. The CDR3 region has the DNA TGTGCCATCAGTGAGTCCGCAGGGGGCTCCTACGAGCAGTACTTC. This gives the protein CAISESAGGSYEQYF.

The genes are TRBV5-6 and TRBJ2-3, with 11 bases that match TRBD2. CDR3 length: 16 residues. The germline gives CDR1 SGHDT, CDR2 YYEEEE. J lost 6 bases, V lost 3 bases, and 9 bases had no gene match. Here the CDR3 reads CASSSRVAGGRDTQYF. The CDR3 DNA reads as TGTGCCAGCAGCTCCCGGGTAGCGGGGGGGAGGGATACGCAGTATTTT.

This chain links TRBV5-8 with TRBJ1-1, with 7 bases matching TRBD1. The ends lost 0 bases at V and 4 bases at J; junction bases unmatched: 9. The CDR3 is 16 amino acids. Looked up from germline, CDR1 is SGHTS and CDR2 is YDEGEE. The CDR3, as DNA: TGTGCCAGCAGCTTGGTAACAGGGGTGAGTGGCACTGAAGCTTTCTTT. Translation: CASSLVTGVSGTEAFF. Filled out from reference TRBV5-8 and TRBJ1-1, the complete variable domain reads EAGVTQSPTHLIKTRGQQATLRCSPISGHTSVYWYQQALGLGLQFLLWYDEGEERNRGNFPPRFSGRQFPNYSSELNVNALELEDSALYLCASSLVTGVSGTEAFFGQGTRLTVV.

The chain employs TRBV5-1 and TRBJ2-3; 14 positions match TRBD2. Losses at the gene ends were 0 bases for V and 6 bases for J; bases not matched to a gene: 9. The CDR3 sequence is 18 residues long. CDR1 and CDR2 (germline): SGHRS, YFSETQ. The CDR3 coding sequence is TGCGCCAGCAGCTTGGGGTCGACTAGCGGGGGGGCCACGGATACGCAGTATTTT. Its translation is CASSLGSTSGGATDTQYF.

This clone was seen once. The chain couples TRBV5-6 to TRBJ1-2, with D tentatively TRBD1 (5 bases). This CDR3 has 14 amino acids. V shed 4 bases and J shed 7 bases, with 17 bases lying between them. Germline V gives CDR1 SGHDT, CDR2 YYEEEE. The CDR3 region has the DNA TGTGCCAGCAGCGGACTGGCCAGGGCGGGTGGCTACACCTTC. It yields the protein CASSGLARAGGYTF. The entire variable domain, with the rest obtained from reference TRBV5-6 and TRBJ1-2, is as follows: DAGVTQSPTHLIKTRGQQVTLRCSPKSGHDTVSWYQQALGQGPQFIFQYYEEEERQRGNFPDRFSGHQFPNYSSELNVNALLLGDSALYLCASSGLARAGGYTFGSGTRLTVV.

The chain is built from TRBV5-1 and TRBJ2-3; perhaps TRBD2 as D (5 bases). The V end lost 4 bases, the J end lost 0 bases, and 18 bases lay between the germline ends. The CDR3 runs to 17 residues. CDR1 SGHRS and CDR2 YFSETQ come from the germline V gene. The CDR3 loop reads CASSLPPGGTSTDTQYF. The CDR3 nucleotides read TGCGCCAGCAGCCTACCCCCCGGAGGAACTAGCACAGATACGCAGTATTTT.

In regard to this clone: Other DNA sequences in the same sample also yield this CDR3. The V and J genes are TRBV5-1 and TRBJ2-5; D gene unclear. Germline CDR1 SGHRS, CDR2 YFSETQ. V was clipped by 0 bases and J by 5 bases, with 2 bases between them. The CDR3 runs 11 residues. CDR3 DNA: TGCGCCAGCAGCTTGGCCGAGACCCAGTACTTC. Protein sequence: CASSLAETQYF.

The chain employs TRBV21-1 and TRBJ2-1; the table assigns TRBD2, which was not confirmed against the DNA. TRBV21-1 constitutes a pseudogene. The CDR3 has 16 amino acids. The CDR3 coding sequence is TGTGCCAGCAGCAATTCCAGGACTAGCGTATGCAATGAGCAGTTCTTC. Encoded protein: CASSNSRTSVCNEQFF.

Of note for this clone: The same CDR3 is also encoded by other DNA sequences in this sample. The CDR3 loop is CAISESASSYEQYF. As DNA, the CDR3 is TGTGCCATCAGTGAAAGTGCTAGCAGCTACGAGCAGTACTTC. The J gene is TRBJ2-7, the V gene TRBV10-3, with a tentative D call TRBD2 (5 bases). Germline lookup yields CDR1 ENHRY and CDR2 SYGVKD. Deletions cut 3 bases from V and 3 bases from J, with 12 bases between. The CDR3 is made up of 14 amino acids.

The CDR3 spells CASSEWRDGAEQYF. The CDR3 region has the DNA TGCGCCAGCAGTGAGTGGCGGGACGGCGCCGAGCAGTACTTC. V usage is TRBV10-2 and J usage is TRBJ2-7, with a tentative D call TRBD2 (6 bases). CDR1 WSHSY and CDR2 SAAADI come from the germline V gene. Trimming took 1 base from V and 6 from J, leaving 13 bases between them. The CDR3 spans 14 residues.

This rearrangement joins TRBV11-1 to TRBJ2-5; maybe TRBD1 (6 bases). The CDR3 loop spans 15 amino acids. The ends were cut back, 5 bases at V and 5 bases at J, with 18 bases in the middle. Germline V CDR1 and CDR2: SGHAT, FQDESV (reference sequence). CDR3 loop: CASSLRARGSETQYF. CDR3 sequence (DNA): TGTGCCAGCAGCCTCAGGGCGAGGGGGTCGGAGACCCAGTACTTC.

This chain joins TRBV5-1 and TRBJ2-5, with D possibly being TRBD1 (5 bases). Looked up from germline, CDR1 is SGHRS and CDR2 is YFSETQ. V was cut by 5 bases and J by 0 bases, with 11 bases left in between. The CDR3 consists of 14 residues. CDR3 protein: CASRGVGNQETQYF. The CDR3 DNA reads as TGCGCCAGCAGAGGGGTGGGGAACCAAGAGACCCAGTACTTC.

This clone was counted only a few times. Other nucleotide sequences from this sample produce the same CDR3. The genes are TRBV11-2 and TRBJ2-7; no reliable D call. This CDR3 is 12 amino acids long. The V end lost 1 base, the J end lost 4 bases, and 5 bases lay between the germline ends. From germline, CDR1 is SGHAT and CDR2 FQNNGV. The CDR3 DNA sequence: TGTGCCAGCAGCTTAGTTGGGTACGAGCAGTACTTC. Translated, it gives CASSLVGYEQYF.

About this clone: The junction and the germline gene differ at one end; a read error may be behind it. This chain's CDR3 is CASSLNVGTSHTDTQYF. The CDR3 DNA sequence: TGTGCTAGCAGCCTCAACGTCGGGACAAGCCACACAGATACGCAGTATTTT. This chain uses TRBV7-7 with TRBJ2-3, with TRBD1 as a possible D gene (6 bases). This CDR3 is built from 17 residues. Germline V gene sequence: CDR1 SSHAT, CDR2 FNYEAQ (reference sequence).